This T cell receptor (beta chain) was captured by sequencing in a study of blood T cell repertoires in COVID-19. The protocol was immunoSEQ multiplex PCR, while the TCRdb copy is restricted to in-frame clones and leaves out a portion. The sample carries some 200,000 clones, more than 80% recorded once. Per the germline V gene, CDR1 is SGDLS and CDR2 is YYNGEE. The CDR3 is 14 residues long. V lost 6 bases and J 4 bases, leaving 16 bases between the germline ends. The receptor comes from a woman older than 75 with COVID-19, enrolled during active disease. Material for sequencing was peripheral blood. The chain joins TRBV9 to TRBJ2-5, with D tentatively TRBD1 (7 bases). The CDR3, as DNA: TGTGCCAGCACCAGAAGCCAGGGGGGAGAGACCCAGTACTTC. Residues: CASTRSQGGETQYF. Together with reference TRBV9 and TRBJ2-5, the CDR3 gives the full variable domain: DSGVTQTPKHLITATGQRVTLRCSPRSGDLSVYWYQQSLDQGLQFLIQYYNGEERAKGNILERFSAQQFPDLHSELNLSSLELGDSALYFCASTRSQGGETQYFGPGTRLLVL.